The 11 T cell receptor beta chains given below trace back to one sample, sequenced in a study of cytomegalovirus exposure and HLA in healthy donors. Primers included in the PCR were 60 Vbeta and 13 Jbeta primers. Assay: immunoSEQ multiplex PCR; the TCRdb copy retains only in-frame clones and omits some. The data hold roughly 150,000 clones, with almost 80% observed a single time. Material: PBMCs. The source of these receptors is a woman aged 30 to 39 in good health and CMV-seronegative.

The V gene is TRBV30, the J gene TRBJ2-7, with unresolved D. The germline V and J ends were trimmed by 1 base and 6 bases, with 7 bases remaining between them. Per the germline V gene, CDR1 is GTSNPN and CDR2 is SVGIG (reference sequence). The CDR3 is 11 amino acids. CDR3 sequence (DNA): TGTGCCTGGAGTGAAAACAGCGAGCAGTACTTC. Amino acid sequence: CAWSENSEQYF.

This rearrangement joins TRBV4-3 to TRBJ2-1; 7 nucleotides line up with TRBD2. The V gene's germline CDR1 is LGHNA and CDR2 YSLEER. J was trimmed by 2 bases and V by 0 bases; bases with no gene match: 10. This CDR3 has 18 amino acids. The CDR3, as DNA: TGCGCCAGCAGCCAAGATCTCCAAGCGGGGTTAACCTACAATGAGCAGTTCTTC. It is translated as CASSQDLQAGLTYNEQFF.

The chain joins TRBV18 to TRBJ2-5; tentative D call: TRBD1 (6 bases). Germline-derived CDR1 and CDR2 are KGHSH and LQKENI. V shed 4 bases and J shed 2 bases, with 8 bases lying between them. The CDR3 length is 13 residues. The CDR3 is CASSRDIQETQYF. CDR3 DNA sequence: TGTGCCAGCTCACGGGACATACAAGAGACCCAGTACTTC.

The chain combines TRBV7-9 with TRBJ1-2, with TRBD1 as a possible D gene (6 bases). The CDR3 is 16 residues long. Trimming cost V 2 bases and J 2 bases, with 15 bases left between them. Looked up from germline, CDR1 is SEHNR and CDR2 is FQNEAQ (reference sequence). The CDR3 here is CASSLTQTGGNYGYTF. CDR3 nucleotide sequence: TGTGCCAGCAGCTTAACCCAGACAGGTGGGAACTATGGCTACACCTTC.

This clone has only one observation. V gene TRBV7-8 combines with J gene TRBJ1-3; maybe TRBD1 (6 bases). Germline-derived CDR1 and CDR2 are SGHVS and FQNEAQ. V lost 5 bases and J lost 3, with 20 bases in between. The CDR3 is 17 amino acids. Here the CDR3 DNA reads TGTGCCAGCAGCCTTGTCGGGGGGGCTCTGAGTGGAAACACCATATATTTT. Protein: CASSLVGGALSGNTIYF.

This chain uses TRBV7-8 with TRBJ2-3; D is unclear. The CDR3 contains 12 residues. Germline assignment: CDR1 SGHVS and CDR2 FQNEAQ. Trimming took 4 bases from V and 0 from J, leaving 2 bases between them. CDR3 loop: CASSSSTDTQYF. CDR3 coding DNA: TGTGCCAGCAGCTCGAGCACAGATACGCAGTATTTT.

The chain recombines TRBV6-1 with TRBJ2-5; 8 bases map to TRBD2. Trimming took 4 bases from V and 5 from J; bases not matched to a gene: 6. CDR1 MNHNS and CDR2 SASEGT come from the germline V gene. The CDR3 has 14 residues. CDR3 nucleotides: TGTGCCAGCAGTGTTAGGACTAGCTTTGAGACCCAGTACTTC. Translated: CASSVRTSFETQYF.

The CDR3 region is CASKLGPQGANEKLFF. The CDR3 region has the DNA TGCGCCAGCAAGCTTGGTCCACAGGGGGCTAATGAAAAACTGTTTTTT. J is TRBJ1-4 and V is TRBV5-1; 8 bases map to TRBD1. Germline V lookup: CDR1 SGHRS, CDR2 YFSETQ. This CDR3 has 16 amino acids. V lost 6 bases, J lost 3 bases, and 10 bases stayed unmatched.

This chain uses TRBV6-1 with TRBJ2-7; 7 bases are a match to TRBD1. The germline V gene encodes CDR1 MNHNS and CDR2 SASEGT. This CDR3 has 14 residues. V shed 3 bases and J 2 bases; nucleotides not matched to a gene: 4. The CDR3 protein is CASSEGTDAYEQYF. CDR3 DNA sequence: TGTGCCAGCAGTGAGGGGACAGACGCCTACGAGCAGTACTTC.

The V gene is TRBV2, the J gene TRBJ1-3; 11 positions agree with TRBD1. The germline V gene encodes CDR1 SNHLY and CDR2 FYNNEI. This CDR3 spans 16 amino acids. J was trimmed by 7 bases and V by 2 bases; bases with no gene match: 7. DNA of the CDR3: TGTGCCAGCAGTGAATACCGGGACAGGGGGGACAACACCATATATTTT. Translating gives CASSEYRDRGDNTIYF.

V is TRBV4-2 and J is TRBJ1-3; D remains unclear. This CDR3 has 16 residues. The V and J ends lost 4 bases and 4 bases respectively, with 17 bases between them. The germline V gene has CDR1 LGHNA and CDR2 YNFKEQ. For the CDR3, the DNA is TGTGCCAGCAGCCGAGCATCGGGCTCGGGGGGAAACACCATATATTTT. Its protein is CASSRASGSGGNTIYF.